This T cell receptor beta chain was documented in a study of graft-versus-host responses after intestinal transplantation. Looking at the study overall: Anti-thymocyte globulin induction, then tacrolimus and steroids for around 3 years, went to all recipients.

With respect to this clone: Its specificity is not known.

Sequenced by immunoSEQ multiplex PCR; TCRdb stores in-frame clones only, minus some. This sample has about 97,000 clones, with 75% to 95% found just once. Trimming at V came to 4 bases and at J to 2 bases, leaving 1 base not matched to a gene. Germline V gene lookup returns CDR1 SGDLS and CDR2 YYNGEE. CDR3 length: 14 amino acids. Source: unstimulated CD4+ T cells sorted from spleen or lymph node cells, taken before transplant. The chain recombines TRBV9 with TRBJ2-1; 9 nucleotides line up with TRBD2. This TCR was recovered from a human donor who was the organ donor for an intestinal transplant. DNA of the CDR3: TGTGCCAGCAGCCCTAGCGGGGCCTACAATGAGCAGTTCTTC. Protein: CASSPSGAYNEQFF.